This TCR beta chain was captured in a study of cytomegalovirus exposure and HLA in healthy donors. The wider study: Tens of millions of unique TCRs, all from HLA-typed donors, were included in an early release of the data.

Germline-derived CDR1 and CDR2 are MGHRA and YSYEKL. This CDR3 comprises 18 residues. The junction had 6 bases not matched to a gene; V was cut back by 1 base and J by 0 bases. In regard to this clone: Its matching antigen is unknown.

Study-level findings and limits: Later, an analysis showed that TCR beta chains associated with HLA were more clonally expanded than others that were equally common. According to reports, the classifier identified cytomegalovirus status with high specificity and sensitivity.

A multiplex PCR was run with 60 Vbeta primers and 13 Jbeta primers. The protocol was immunoSEQ multiplex PCR, while the TCRdb copy is restricted to in-frame clones and leaves out a portion. The table records 95,000 to 150,000 clones, about 70% of them present only once. The sample taken for sequencing was PBMCs. This sequence originates from a woman aged 55 to 70 in good health and CMV-seropositive. The rearrangement links TRBV4-1 to TRBJ2-6; 7 positions match TRBD2. The CDR3: CASSQGEGQISGANVLTF. Written as DNA, the CDR3 is TGCGCCAGCAGCCAAGGGGAGGGGCAAATCTCTGGGGCCAACGTCCTGACTTTC.